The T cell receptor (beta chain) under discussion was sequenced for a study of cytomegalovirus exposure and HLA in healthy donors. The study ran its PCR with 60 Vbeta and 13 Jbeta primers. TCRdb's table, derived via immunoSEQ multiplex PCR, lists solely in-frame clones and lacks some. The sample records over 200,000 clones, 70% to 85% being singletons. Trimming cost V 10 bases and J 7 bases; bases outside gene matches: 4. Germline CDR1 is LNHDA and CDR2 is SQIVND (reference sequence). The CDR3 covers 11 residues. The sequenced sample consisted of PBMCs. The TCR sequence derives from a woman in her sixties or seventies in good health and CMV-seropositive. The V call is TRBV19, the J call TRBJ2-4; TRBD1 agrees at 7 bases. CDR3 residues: CATTRGNIQYF. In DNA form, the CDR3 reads TGTGCCACCACCAGGGGGAACATTCAGTACTTC.